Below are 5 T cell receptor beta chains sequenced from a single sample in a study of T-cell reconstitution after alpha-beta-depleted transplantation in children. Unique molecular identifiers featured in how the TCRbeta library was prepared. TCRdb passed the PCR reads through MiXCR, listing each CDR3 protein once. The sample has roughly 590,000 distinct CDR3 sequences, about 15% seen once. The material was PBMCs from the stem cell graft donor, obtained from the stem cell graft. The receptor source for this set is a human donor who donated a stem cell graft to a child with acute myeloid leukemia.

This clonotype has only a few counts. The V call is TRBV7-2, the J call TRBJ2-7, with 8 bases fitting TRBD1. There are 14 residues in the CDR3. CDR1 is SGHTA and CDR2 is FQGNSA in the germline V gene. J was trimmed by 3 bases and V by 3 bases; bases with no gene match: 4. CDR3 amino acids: CASSFNRGNYEQYV. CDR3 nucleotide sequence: TGTGCCAGCAGCTTCAACAGGGGGAACTACGAGCAGTACGTC.

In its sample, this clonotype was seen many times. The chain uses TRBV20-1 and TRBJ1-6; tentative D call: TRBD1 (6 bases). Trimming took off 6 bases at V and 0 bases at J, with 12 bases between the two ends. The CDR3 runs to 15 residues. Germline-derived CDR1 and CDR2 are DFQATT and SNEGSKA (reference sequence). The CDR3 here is CSAWDTSSYNSPLHF. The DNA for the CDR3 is TGCAGTGCCTGGGACACAAGCTCCTATAATTCACCCCTCCACTTT.

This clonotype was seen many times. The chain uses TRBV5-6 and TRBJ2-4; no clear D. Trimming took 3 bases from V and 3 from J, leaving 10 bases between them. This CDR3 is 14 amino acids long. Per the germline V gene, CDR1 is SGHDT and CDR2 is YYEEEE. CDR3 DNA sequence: TGTGCCAGCAGCTCCGGGTCCGTCAAAAACATTCAGTACTTC. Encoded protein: CASSSGSVKNIQYF.

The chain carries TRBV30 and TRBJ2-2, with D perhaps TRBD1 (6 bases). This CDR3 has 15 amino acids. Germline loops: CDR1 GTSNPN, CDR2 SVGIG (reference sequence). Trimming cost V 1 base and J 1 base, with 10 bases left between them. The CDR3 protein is CAWSGSRGNTGELFF. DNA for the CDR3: TGTGCCTGGAGTGGTAGCAGGGGGAACACCGGGGAGCTGTTTTTT. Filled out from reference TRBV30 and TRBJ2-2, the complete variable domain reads SQTIHQWPATLVQPVGSPLSLECTVEGTSNPNLYWYRQAAGRGLQLLFYSVGIGQISSEVPQNLSASRPQDRQFILSSKKLLLSDSGFYLCAWSGSRGNTGELFFGEGSRLTVL.

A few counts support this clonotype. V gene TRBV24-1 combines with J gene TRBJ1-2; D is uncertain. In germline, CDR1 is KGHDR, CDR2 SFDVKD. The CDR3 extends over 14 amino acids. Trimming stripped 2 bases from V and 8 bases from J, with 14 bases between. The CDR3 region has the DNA TGTGCCACCAGTGATTCAAGCCCAGAACGCGGCTACACCTTC. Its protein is CATSDSSPERGYTF.